Sequencing of this T cell receptor (beta chain) was carried out in a study of blood T cell repertoires in COVID-19. Data came from immunoSEQ multiplex PCR; TCRdb stores just in-frame clones and leaves some out. This table has around 190,000 clones, 88% appearing once. The germline gives CDR1 LNHDA, CDR2 SQIVND (reference sequence). The V gene end was trimmed by 7 bases and the J gene end by 2 bases; junction bases not matched to a gene: 10. The CDR3 sequence is 16 residues long. Participant-given clinical history determined each cohort assignment. The chain has TRBV19 and TRBJ2-1; 8 bases match TRBD2. The origin of this receptor is a young woman who had recovered from COVID-19. Sequencing was carried out using PBMCs or T cells enriched from blood (not recorded which). CDR3 coding DNA: TGTGCCAGTACCCCAAGCCTCGGGGGGGCCTACAATGAGCAGTTCTTC. As protein: CASTPSLGGAYNEQFF.